The rows below give T cell receptor beta chains drawn from one sample of a study of early T cells in non-severe SARS-CoV-2 infection. TCRdb called the 5' RACE reads again in MiXCR, with one record for every CDR3 protein. This sample has 25,000 to 35,000 distinct CDR3 sequences, with about 5.7% found just once. Sequenced input: whole blood. Source of these receptors: an adult who was a healthcare worker with PCR-confirmed SARS-CoV-2 infection or an uninfected control (not recorded which). Each CDR3 is given with its conserved first and last residue. A D gene is named only where the DNA matches it firmly. Clone size appears in some rows only: once, few, many, or a class for an expanded clone.

CDR3 length: 16; J gene: TRBJ2-2; V gene: TRBV15; D gene: TRBD2; clone size: few; CDR3 protein: CATSRTPSGRIGELFF; CDR3 DNA: TGTGCCACCAGCAGAACCCCTAGCGGGAGGATCGGGGAGCTGTTTTTT
CDR3 length: 16; J gene: TRBJ2-3; V gene: TRBV28; D gene: .; clone size: .; CDR3 protein: CASSVTGTTSTDTQYF; CDR3 DNA: TGTGCCAGCAGTGTTACCGGGACAACTAGCACAGATACGCAGTATTTT
CDR3 length: 16; J gene: TRBJ2-1; V gene: TRBV11-3; D gene: .; clone size: few; CDR3 protein: CASSLERGPSYNEQFF; CDR3 DNA: TGTGCCAGCAGCTTAGAGCGGGGCCCTTCCTACAATGAGCAGTTCTTC
CDR3 length: 11; J gene: TRBJ2-1; V gene: TRBV7-8; D gene: .; clone size: many; CDR3 protein: CATSPSNEQFF; CDR3 DNA: TGTGCCACCAGTCCTAGCAATGAGCAGTTCTTC
CDR3 length: 17; J gene: TRBJ2-6; V gene: TRBV19; D gene: TRBD2; clone size: many; CDR3 protein: CASTGTSGLSGANVLTF; CDR3 DNA: TGTGCCAGTACCGGGACTAGCGGGCTCTCTGGGGCCAACGTCCTGACTTTC
CDR3 length: 18; J gene: TRBJ2-2; V gene: TRBV5-4; D gene: TRBD2; clone size: few; CDR3 protein: CASSSGLAGVLNTGELFF; CDR3 DNA: TGTGCCAGCAGCTCGGGACTAGCGGGAGTCCTGAACACCGGGGAGCTGTTTTTT
CDR3 length: 12; J gene: TRBJ1-5; V gene: TRBV20-1; D gene: .; clone size: few; CDR3 protein: CSARGGPQPQHF; CDR3 DNA: TGCAGTGCTAGGGGGGGACCCCAGCCCCAGCATTTT
CDR3 length: 13; J gene: TRBJ2-7; V gene: TRBV30; D gene: TRBD1; clone size: many; CDR3 protein: CAWSVQGTYEQYF; CDR3 DNA: TGTGCCTGGAGTGTACAGGGGACCTACGAGCAGTACTTC
CDR3 length: 15; J gene: TRBJ2-1; V gene: TRBV7-2; D gene: .; clone size: many; CDR3 protein: CASSLGPSALGEQFF; CDR3 DNA: TGTGCCAGCAGCTTGGGACCTTCAGCGCTCGGTGAGCAGTTCTTC
CDR3 length: 17; J gene: TRBJ2-1; V gene: TRBV4-1; D gene: TRBD2; clone size: many; CDR3 protein: CASSHGAVTSGINEQFF; CDR3 DNA: TGCGCCAGCAGCCACGGAGCCGTGACTAGCGGGATAAATGAGCAGTTCTTC
CDR3 length: 14; J gene: TRBJ2-1; V gene: TRBV6-5; D gene: .; clone size: many; CDR3 protein: CASSYVLGGNEQFF; CDR3 DNA: TGTGCCAGCAGTTACGTTTTGGGGGGAAATGAGCAGTTCTTC
CDR3 length: 16; J gene: TRBJ1-5; V gene: TRBV20-1; D gene: .; clone size: many; CDR3 protein: CSATGGPGSPIGPQHF; CDR3 DNA: TGCAGTGCTACCGGGGGGCCAGGGTCCCCTATTGGGCCCCAGCATTTT
CDR3 length: 14; J gene: TRBJ2-2; V gene: TRBV7-9; D gene: .; clone size: few; CDR3 protein: CASSLYGNTGELFF; CDR3 DNA: TGTGCCAGCAGCTTATATGGGAACACCGGGGAGCTGTTTTTT
CDR3 length: 15; J gene: TRBJ2-1; V gene: TRBV20-1; D gene: .; clone size: .; CDR3 protein: CSASLQAPLYNEQFF; CDR3 DNA: TGCAGTGCTTCCCTGCAGGCCCCATTATACAATGAGCAGTTCTTC
CDR3 length: 12; J gene: TRBJ2-1; V gene: TRBV28; D gene: TRBD2; clone size: many; CDR3 protein: CASSFLGGREFF; CDR3 DNA: TGTGCCAGCAGTTTTCTGGGCGGGAGGGAGTTCTTC
CDR3 length: 14; J gene: TRBJ2-2; V gene: TRBV9; D gene: .; clone size: .; CDR3 protein: CASSWGDPTGELFF; CDR3 DNA: TGTGCCAGCAGTTGGGGGGACCCCACCGGGGAGCTGTTTTTT
CDR3 length: 18; J gene: TRBJ2-3; V gene: TRBV24-1; D gene: TRBD2; clone size: many; CDR3 protein: CATSDQRTSGKMTDTQYF; CDR3 DNA: TGTGCCACCAGTGACCAACGGACTAGCGGGAAAATGACAGATACGCAGTATTTT
CDR3 length: 14; J gene: TRBJ2-4; V gene: TRBV6-5; D gene: .; clone size: many; CDR3 protein: CASSYSDRGNIQYF; CDR3 DNA: TGTGCCAGCAGTTACTCTGATAGGGGAAACATTCAGTACTTC
CDR3 length: 14; J gene: TRBJ1-2; V gene: TRBV12-3/TRBV12-4; D gene: .; clone size: many; CDR3 protein: CASSLSSSYYGYTF; CDR3 DNA: TGTGCCAGCAGTTTAAGTTCATCCTACTATGGCTACACCTTC
CDR3 length: 17; J gene: TRBJ1-1; V gene: TRBV7-9; D gene: TRBD1; clone size: many; CDR3 protein: CASSLVVEGQGNAEAFF; CDR3 DNA: TGTGCCAGCAGCTTAGTGGTGGAGGGACAGGGGAACGCTGAAGCTTTCTTT
CDR3 length: 15; J gene: TRBJ1-1; V gene: TRBV5-1; D gene: .; clone size: .; CDR3 protein: CASSTRTAVDTEAFF; CDR3 DNA: TGCGCCAGCAGCACACGGACAGCCGTAGACACTGAAGCTTTCTTT
CDR3 length: 12; J gene: TRBJ1-5; V gene: TRBV20-1; D gene: .; clone size: many; CDR3 protein: CSASDRNQPQHF; CDR3 DNA: TGCAGTGCTTCAGACAGGAATCAGCCCCAGCATTTT
CDR3 length: 14; J gene: TRBJ2-3; V gene: TRBV12-3/TRBV12-4; D gene: .; clone size: .; CDR3 protein: CASSPGGTRDTQYF; CDR3 DNA: TGTGCCAGCAGCCCTGGTGGGACCCGAGATACGCAGTATTTT
CDR3 length: 15; J gene: TRBJ1-3; V gene: TRBV25-1; D gene: .; clone size: .; CDR3 protein: CASSESGGLRNTIYF; CDR3 DNA: TGTGCCAGCAGTGAATCCGGGGGACTGAGAAACACCATATATTTT
CDR3 length: 14; J gene: TRBJ2-7; V gene: TRBV5-6; D gene: TRBD1; clone size: few; CDR3 protein: CASGDRVITYEQYF; CDR3 DNA: TGTGCCAGCGGGGACAGGGTTATAACCTACGAGCAGTACTTC
CDR3 length: 16; J gene: TRBJ2-1; V gene: TRBV12-3/TRBV12-4; D gene: .; clone size: many; CDR3 protein: CASSLRARAGHNEQFF; CDR3 DNA: TGTGCCAGCAGTTTACGGGCGCGGGCAGGACACAATGAGCAGTTCTTC
CDR3 length: 20; J gene: TRBJ2-1; V gene: TRBV5-1; D gene: TRBD1; clone size: .; CDR3 protein: CASSFPRDRGPVSSYNEQFF; CDR3 DNA: TGCGCCAGCAGCTTCCCCCGGGACAGGGGGCCGGTAAGCTCCTACAATGAGCAGTTCTTC
CDR3 length: 15; J gene: TRBJ2-1; V gene: TRBV4-3; D gene: TRBD1; clone size: many; CDR3 protein: CASSQDRGWYNEQFF; CDR3 DNA: TGCGCCAGCAGCCAAGACAGGGGGTGGTACAATGAGCAGTTCTTC
CDR3 length: 16; J gene: TRBJ2-2; V gene: TRBV11-2; D gene: .; clone size: many; CDR3 protein: CASSSRIAGRTGELFF; CDR3 DNA: TGTGCCAGCAGCAGCCGAATAGCCGGGCGGACCGGGGAGCTGTTTTTT
CDR3 length: 13; J gene: TRBJ2-1; V gene: TRBV7-2; D gene: TRBD2; clone size: many; CDR3 protein: CASRGPGLAEQFF; CDR3 DNA: TGTGCCAGCAGAGGTCCGGGACTAGCGGAGCAGTTCTTC
CDR3 length: 12; J gene: TRBJ2-1; V gene: TRBV28; D gene: .; clone size: many; CDR3 protein: CASLRDYNEQFF; CDR3 DNA: TGTGCCAGCCTCCGGGACTACAATGAGCAGTTCTTC
CDR3 length: 14; J gene: TRBJ1-5; V gene: TRBV9; D gene: .; clone size: few; CDR3 protein: CASSVGASNQPQHF; CDR3 DNA: TGTGCCAGCAGCGTGGGGGCCAGCAATCAGCCCCAGCATTTT
CDR3 length: 16; J gene: TRBJ2-1; V gene: TRBV29-1; D gene: TRBD2; clone size: many; CDR3 protein: CSVTQREANSYNEQFF; CDR3 DNA: TGCAGCGTCACTCAGCGGGAGGCCAATTCCTACAATGAGCAGTTCTTC
CDR3 length: 15; J gene: TRBJ2-3; V gene: TRBV4-3; D gene: TRBD1; clone size: .; CDR3 protein: CASSQRTGGYDTQYF; CDR3 DNA: TGCGCCAGCAGCCAACGAACAGGGGGCTACGATACGCAGTATTTT
CDR3 length: 15; J gene: TRBJ2-2; V gene: TRBV7-9; D gene: TRBD1; clone size: .; CDR3 protein: CASSSTGGRAGELFF; CDR3 DNA: TGTGCCAGCAGCTCAACAGGGGGTAGAGCCGGGGAGCTGTTTTTT
CDR3 length: 15; J gene: TRBJ2-1; V gene: TRBV7-2; D gene: .; clone size: many; CDR3 protein: CASSGGGGVKAEQFF; CDR3 DNA: TGTGCCAGCAGCGGGGGAGGAGGGGTTAAGGCTGAGCAGTTCTTC
CDR3 length: 15; J gene: TRBJ2-1; V gene: TRBV6-5; D gene: .; clone size: many; CDR3 protein: CASRVDRSSYNEQFF; CDR3 DNA: TGTGCCAGCAGAGTGGACAGAAGCTCCTACAATGAGCAGTTCTTC
CDR3 length: 17; J gene: TRBJ1-6; V gene: TRBV4-3; D gene: .; clone size: many; CDR3 protein: CASSQDTGGQSNSPLHF; CDR3 DNA: TGCGCCAGCAGCCAAGATACTGGAGGGCAGAGCAATTCACCCCTCCACTTT
CDR3 length: 15; J gene: TRBJ2-3; V gene: TRBV7-7; D gene: TRBD2; clone size: many; CDR3 protein: CASSAGTRKADTQYF; CDR3 DNA: TGTGCTAGCAGTGCCGGGACTAGAAAGGCAGATACGCAGTATTTT
CDR3 length: 13; J gene: TRBJ1-4; V gene: TRBV11-2; D gene: .; clone size: few; CDR3 protein: CASSHTNRGKLFF; CDR3 DNA: TGTGCCAGCAGCCATACCAATCGCGGGAAACTGTTTTTT
CDR3 length: 16; J gene: TRBJ1-4; V gene: TRBV11-2; D gene: TRBD1; clone size: many; CDR3 protein: CASSLGIGQEDEKLFF; CDR3 DNA: TGTGCCAGCAGCTTAGGAATTGGACAGGAGGATGAAAAACTGTTTTTT
CDR3 length: 12; J gene: TRBJ2-1; V gene: TRBV5-1; D gene: .; clone size: many; CDR3 protein: CASSLVGDEQFF; CDR3 DNA: TGCGCCAGCAGCTTGGTAGGAGATGAGCAGTTCTTC
CDR3 length: 11; J gene: TRBJ2-5; V gene: TRBV20-1; D gene: .; clone size: many; CDR3 protein: CSARAQETQYF; CDR3 DNA: TGCAGTGCTAGAGCCCAAGAGACCCAGTACTTC
CDR3 length: 16; J gene: TRBJ2-1; V gene: TRBV7-2; D gene: TRBD2; clone size: few; CDR3 protein: CASRESPLAGRDEQFF; CDR3 DNA: TGTGCCAGCAGAGAATCCCCGCTAGCGGGGAGGGATGAGCAGTTCTTC
CDR3 length: 14; J gene: TRBJ2-3; V gene: TRBV6-1; D gene: .; clone size: .; CDR3 protein: CATRTGVSTDTQYF; CDR3 DNA: TGTGCCACCCGCACCGGGGTGTCCACAGATACGCAGTATTTT
CDR3 length: 14; J gene: TRBJ1-4; V gene: TRBV4-1; D gene: TRBD1; clone size: .; CDR3 protein: CASAHPGTDEKLFF; CDR3 DNA: TGCGCCAGCGCACACCCCGGGACAGATGAAAAACTGTTTTTT
CDR3 length: 16; J gene: TRBJ2-5; V gene: TRBV24-1; D gene: TRBD2; clone size: .; CDR3 protein: CATSDILGGAGETQYF; CDR3 DNA: TGTGCCACCAGTGACATTCTCGGGGGGGCGGGAGAGACCCAGTACTTC
CDR3 length: 13; J gene: TRBJ2-3; V gene: TRBV14; D gene: .; clone size: many; CDR3 protein: CASSQRGTDTQYF; CDR3 DNA: TGTGCCAGCAGCCAGAGGGGAACAGATACGCAGTATTTT
CDR3 length: 15; J gene: TRBJ2-1; V gene: TRBV19; D gene: TRBD2; clone size: many; CDR3 protein: CASTNLGLADNEQFF; CDR3 DNA: TGTGCCAGTACCAACCTTGGACTAGCGGACAATGAGCAGTTCTTC
CDR3 length: 17; J gene: TRBJ2-3; V gene: TRBV4-1; D gene: TRBD2; clone size: many; CDR3 protein: CASSHAGLAGGTDTQYF; CDR3 DNA: TGCGCCAGCAGCCACGCGGGACTAGCGGGCGGGACAGATACGCAGTATTTT
CDR3 length: 13; J gene: TRBJ2-1; V gene: TRBV7-2; D gene: .; clone size: many; CDR3 protein: CASSLDFRNEQFF; CDR3 DNA: TGTGCCAGCAGCTTAGATTTTCGCAATGAGCAGTTCTTC
CDR3 length: 15; J gene: TRBJ1-2; V gene: TRBV25-1; D gene: .; clone size: few; CDR3 protein: CASSPWENSKYGYTF; CDR3 DNA: TGTGCCAGCAGTCCCTGGGAGAATTCGAAATATGGCTACACCTTC
CDR3 length: 12; J gene: TRBJ2-1; V gene: TRBV7-6; D gene: .; clone size: few; CDR3 protein: CASSNLGNEQFF; CDR3 DNA: TGTGCCAGCAGTAACCTAGGGAATGAGCAGTTCTTC